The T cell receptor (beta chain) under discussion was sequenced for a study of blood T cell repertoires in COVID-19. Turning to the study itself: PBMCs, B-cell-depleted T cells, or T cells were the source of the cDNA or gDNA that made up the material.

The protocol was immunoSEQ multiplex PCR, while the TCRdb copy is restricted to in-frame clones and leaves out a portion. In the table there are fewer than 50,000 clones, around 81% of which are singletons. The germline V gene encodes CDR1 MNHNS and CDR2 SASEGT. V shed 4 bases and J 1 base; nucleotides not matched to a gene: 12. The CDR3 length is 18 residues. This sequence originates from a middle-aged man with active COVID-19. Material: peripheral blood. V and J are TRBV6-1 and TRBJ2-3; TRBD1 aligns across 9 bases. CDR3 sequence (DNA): TGTGCCAGCAGTGGTGGACAGGGGACACCCCGTGGCACAGATACGCAGTATTTT. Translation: CASSGGQGTPRGTDTQYF.